The T cell receptor beta chain described here comes from a study of T cells in Graves' hyperthyroidism and ophthalmopathy. Study-wide results and limits: Blood also held most thyroid clonotypes expanded beyond 0.001.

The table lists this clonotype with many counts. What it recognizes is unknown. Patients affected by ophthalmopathy presented a Clinical Activity Score of at least 3, a NOSPECS grade of at least 4, and disease duration below 3 months. The diagnostic basis comprised clinical symptoms, serum thyroxine and TRAb, thyroid ultrasound and orbital computed tomography. The CDR3 length is 15 residues. The V gene's germline CDR1 is MNHEY and CDR2 SVGEGT. Deletions cut 7 bases from V and 0 bases from J, with 14 bases between. TCR beta CDR3 regions were amplified from RNA transcripts. Carried out on the TCR CDR3, a first-round RT-PCR used the HTBI primer set. TCRdb processed the multiplex PCR reads anew with MiXCR; each CDR3 protein has one entry. Here the sample spans fewer than 750,000 distinct CDR3 sequences, 14% to 15% being singletons.

This sequence joins TRBV6-2 or TRBV6-3 and TRBJ2-3; D is perhaps TRBD2 (6 bases). The sequence was collected from a woman in her thirties or forties with Graves' ophthalmopathy. The sequencing sample was made of blood. In DNA form, the CDR3 reads TGTGCCAGCACCATCGGAGGAGGGAGCACAGATACGCAGTATTTT. Protein: CASTIGGGSTDTQYF.